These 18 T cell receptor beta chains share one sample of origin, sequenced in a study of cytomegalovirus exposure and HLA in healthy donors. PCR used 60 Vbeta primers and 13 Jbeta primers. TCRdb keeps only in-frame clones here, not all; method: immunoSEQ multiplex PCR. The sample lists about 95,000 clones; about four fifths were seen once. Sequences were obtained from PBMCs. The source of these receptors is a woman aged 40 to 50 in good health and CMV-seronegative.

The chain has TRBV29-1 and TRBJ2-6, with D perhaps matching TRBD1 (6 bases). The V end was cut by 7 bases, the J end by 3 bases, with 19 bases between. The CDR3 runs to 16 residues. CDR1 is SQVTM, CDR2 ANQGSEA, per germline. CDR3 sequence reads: CSASQGSGFGANVLTF. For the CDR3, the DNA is TGCAGCGCCTCGCAGGGGTCAGGGTTTGGGGCCAACGTCCTGACTTTC.

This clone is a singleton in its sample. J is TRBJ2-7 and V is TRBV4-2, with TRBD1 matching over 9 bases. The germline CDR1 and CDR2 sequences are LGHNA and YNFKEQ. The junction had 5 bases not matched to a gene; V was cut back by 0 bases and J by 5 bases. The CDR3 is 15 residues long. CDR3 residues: CASSQDLGQGDEQYV. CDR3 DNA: TGTGCCAGCAGCCAAGATTTGGGACAGGGCGACGAGCAGTACGTC.

CDR3 in amino acids: CARPGTSGGRGTGELFF. In DNA, the CDR3 is TGTGCCAGGCCCGGGACTAGCGGGGGCCGGGGCACCGGGGAGCTGTTTTTT. The rearrangement links TRBV19 to TRBJ2-2, with TRBD2 matching over 14 bases. Germline V gene data show CDR1 as LNHDA and CDR2 as SQIVND (reference sequence). The trim removed 9 bases at V and 4 bases at J, leaving 10 bases unmatched. The CDR3 loop spans 17 amino acids.

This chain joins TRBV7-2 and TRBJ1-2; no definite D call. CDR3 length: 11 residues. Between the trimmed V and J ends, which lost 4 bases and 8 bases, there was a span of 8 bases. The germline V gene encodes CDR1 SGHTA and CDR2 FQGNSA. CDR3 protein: CASSYAYGYTF. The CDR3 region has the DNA TGTGCCAGCAGCTACGCCTACGGCTACACCTTC.

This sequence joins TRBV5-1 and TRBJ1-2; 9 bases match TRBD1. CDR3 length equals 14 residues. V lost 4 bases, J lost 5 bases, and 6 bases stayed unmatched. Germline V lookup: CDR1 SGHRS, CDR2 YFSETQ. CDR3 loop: CASSPDRGGYGYTF. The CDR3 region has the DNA TGCGCCAGCAGCCCGGACAGGGGAGGGTATGGCTACACCTTC.

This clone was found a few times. The CDR3 nucleotides read TGTGCCAGCACCCGAACCGGACAGCCATACTATGGCTACACCTTC. This encodes CASTRTGQPYYGYTF. The V call is TRBV7-2, the J call TRBJ1-2, with D possibly matching TRBD1 (6 bases). The CDR3 loop spans 15 amino acids. Trimming removed 7 bases at V and 3 bases at J, with 18 bases between. The germline V gene encodes CDR1 SGHTA and CDR2 FQGNSA.

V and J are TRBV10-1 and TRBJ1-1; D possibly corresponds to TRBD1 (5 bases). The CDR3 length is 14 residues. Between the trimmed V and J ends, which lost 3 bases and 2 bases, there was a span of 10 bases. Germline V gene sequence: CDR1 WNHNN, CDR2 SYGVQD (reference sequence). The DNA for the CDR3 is TGCGCCAGCAGTGACGGGGGAGCCAACACTGAAGCTTTCTTT. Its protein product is CASSDGGANTEAFF.

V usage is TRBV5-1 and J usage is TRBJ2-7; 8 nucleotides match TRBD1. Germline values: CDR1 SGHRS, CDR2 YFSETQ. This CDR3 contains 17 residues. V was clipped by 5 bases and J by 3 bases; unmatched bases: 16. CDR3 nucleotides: TGCGCCAGCAGGTCGGGTCGGACAGGGACATTGGACTACGAGCAGTACTTC. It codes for CASRSGRTGTLDYEQYF.

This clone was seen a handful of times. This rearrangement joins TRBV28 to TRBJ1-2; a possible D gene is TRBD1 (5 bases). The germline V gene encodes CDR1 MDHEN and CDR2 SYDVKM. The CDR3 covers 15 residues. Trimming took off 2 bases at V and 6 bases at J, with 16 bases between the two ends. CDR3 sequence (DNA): TGTGCCAGCAGTTTAAATCTTCGGGGGGGGAATGGCTACACCTTC. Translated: CASSLNLRGGNGYTF.

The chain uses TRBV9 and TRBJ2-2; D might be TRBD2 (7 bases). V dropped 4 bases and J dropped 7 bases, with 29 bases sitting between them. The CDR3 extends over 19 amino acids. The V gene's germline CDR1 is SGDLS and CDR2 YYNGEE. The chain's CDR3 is CASSPGAGQREAGIGELFF. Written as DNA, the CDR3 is TGTGCCAGCAGCCCCGGCGCGGGACAACGGGAGGCGGGGATCGGGGAGCTGTTTTTT. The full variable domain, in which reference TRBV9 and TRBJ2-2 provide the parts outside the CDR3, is DSGVTQTPKHLITATGQRVTLRCSPRSGDLSVYWYQQSLDQGLQFLIQYYNGEERAKGNILERFSAQQFPDLHSELNLSSLELGDSALYFCASSPGAGQREAGIGELFFGEGSRLTVL.

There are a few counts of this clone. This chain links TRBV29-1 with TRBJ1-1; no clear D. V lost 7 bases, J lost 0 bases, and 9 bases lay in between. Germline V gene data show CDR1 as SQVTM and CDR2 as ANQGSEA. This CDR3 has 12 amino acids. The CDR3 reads CSAKLMNTEAFF. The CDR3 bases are TGCAGCGCTAAGCTCATGAACACTGAAGCTTTCTTT. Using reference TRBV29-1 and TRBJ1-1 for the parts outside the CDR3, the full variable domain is SAVISQKPSRDICQRGTSLTIQCQVDSQVTMMFWYRQQPGQSLTLIATANQGSEATYESGFVIDKFPISRPNLTFSTLTVSNMSPEDSSIYLCSAKLMNTEAFFGQGTRLTVV.

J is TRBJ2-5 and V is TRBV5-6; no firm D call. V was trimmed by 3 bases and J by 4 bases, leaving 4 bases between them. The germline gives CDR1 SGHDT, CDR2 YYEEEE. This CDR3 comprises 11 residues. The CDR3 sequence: CASSYRETQYF. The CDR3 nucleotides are TGTGCCAGCAGCTATAGAGAGACCCAGTACTTC.

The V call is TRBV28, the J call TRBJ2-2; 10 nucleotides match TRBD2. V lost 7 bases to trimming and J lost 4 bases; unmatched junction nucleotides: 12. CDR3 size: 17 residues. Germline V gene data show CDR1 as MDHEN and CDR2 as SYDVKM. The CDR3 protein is CASMSPSGGAGTGELFF. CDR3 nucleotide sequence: TGTGCCAGCATGTCCCCCAGCGGGGGGGCTGGCACCGGGGAGCTGTTTTTT. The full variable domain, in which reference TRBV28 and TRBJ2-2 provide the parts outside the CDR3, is DVKVTQSSRYLVKRTGEKVFLECVQDMDHENMFWYRQDPGLGLRLIYFSYDVKMKEKGDIPEGYSVSREKKERFSLILESASTNQTSMYLCASMSPSGGAGTGELFFGEGSRLTVL.

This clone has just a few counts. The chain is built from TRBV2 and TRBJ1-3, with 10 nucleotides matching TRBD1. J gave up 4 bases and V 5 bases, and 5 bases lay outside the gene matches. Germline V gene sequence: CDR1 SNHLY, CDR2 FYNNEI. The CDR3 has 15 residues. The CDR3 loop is CASSRQGAVGNTIYF. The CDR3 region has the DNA TGTGCCAGCAGTCGACAGGGGGCAGTAGGAAACACCATATATTTT.

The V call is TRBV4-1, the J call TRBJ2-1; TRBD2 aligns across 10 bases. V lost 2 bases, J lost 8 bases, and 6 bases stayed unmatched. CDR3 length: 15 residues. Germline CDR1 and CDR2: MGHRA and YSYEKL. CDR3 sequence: CASSQPPGTSDEQFF. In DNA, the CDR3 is TGCGCCAGCAGCCAACCACCCGGGACTAGCGATGAGCAGTTCTTC.

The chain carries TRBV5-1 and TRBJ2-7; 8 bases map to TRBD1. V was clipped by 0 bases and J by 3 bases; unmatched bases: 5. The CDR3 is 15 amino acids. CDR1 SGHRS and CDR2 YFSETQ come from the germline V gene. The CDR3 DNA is TGCGCCAGCAGCTTGGGGGGACAGGTGAACTACGAGCAGTACTTC. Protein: CASSLGGQVNYEQYF.

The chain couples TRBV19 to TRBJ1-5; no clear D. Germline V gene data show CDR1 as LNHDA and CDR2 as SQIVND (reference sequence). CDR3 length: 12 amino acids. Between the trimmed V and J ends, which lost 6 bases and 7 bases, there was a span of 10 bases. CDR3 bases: TGTGCCAGTAGCTTCTCGGGACAGCCCCAGCATTTT. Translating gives CASSFSGQPQHF.

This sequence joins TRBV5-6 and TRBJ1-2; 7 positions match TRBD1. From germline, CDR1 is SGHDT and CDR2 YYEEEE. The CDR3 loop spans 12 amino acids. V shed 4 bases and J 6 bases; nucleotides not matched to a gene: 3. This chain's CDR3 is CASSAQGNGYTF. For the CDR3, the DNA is TGTGCCAGCAGCGCACAGGGGAATGGCTACACCTTC.